What follows are 27 T cell receptor beta chains derived from one specimen sequenced in a study of T-cell reconstitution after alpha-beta-depleted transplantation in children. TCRbeta library preparation incorporated unique molecular identifiers. TCRdb reanalysed the PCR reads using MiXCR and keeps one entry per CDR3 protein. The sample contains 150,000 to 250,000 distinct CDR3 sequences, roughly 6.5% of which appear only once. This specimen consisted of PBMCs, obtained before TCRalphabeta/CD19-depleted stem cell transplant. Receptors originate from a girl less than two years old with combined immunodeficiency, due to receive a stem cell transplant.

This clonotype was seen at least ten times. The V gene is TRBV4-1, the J gene TRBJ2-5; D may be TRBD2 (6 bases). V gave up 4 bases and J gave up 7 bases, with 19 bases separating them. This CDR3 is built from 15 residues. Germline V gene data show CDR1 as MGHRA and CDR2 as YSYEKL. The CDR3 here is CASSPEGSNGRTQYF. Here the CDR3 DNA reads TGCGCCAGCAGCCCGGAGGGATCAAACGGGAGGACCCAGTACTTC.

J is TRBJ1-1 and V is TRBV6-2 or TRBV6-3; D ambiguous. The V end was cut by 2 bases, the J end by 1 base, with 11 bases between. In germline, CDR1 is MNHEY, CDR2 SVGEGT. The CDR3 consists of 15 residues. This CDR3 is CASSYPSEPNTEAFF. CDR3 nucleotides: TGTGCCAGCAGTTACCCCTCGGAGCCGAACACTGAAGCTTTCTTT.

This clonotype was seen more than once but under ten times. The chain is built from TRBV7-2 and TRBJ2-1, with 10 bases lining up with TRBD2. Per germline, CDR1 SGHTA and CDR2 FQGNSA. The CDR3 spans 14 residues. J was trimmed by 4 bases and V by 6 bases; bases with no gene match: 3. Here the CDR3 reads CASRGTSVYNEQFF. In DNA, the CDR3 is TGTGCCAGCAGGGGGACTAGCGTGTACAATGAGCAGTTCTTC.

J is TRBJ1-2 and V is TRBV12-5; D is perhaps TRBD1 (6 bases). The CDR3 spans 14 residues. V was cut by 1 base and J by 8 bases, with 14 bases left in between. Per germline, CDR1 LGHNT and CDR2 FRNRAP. CDR3 DNA: TGTGCTAGTGGTTTGGCCGAGGGGGGGACCGGCTACACCTTC. Its protein product is CASGLAEGGTGYTF.

This clonotype was recorded many times. This rearrangement joins TRBV25-1 to TRBJ2-5; the match to TRBD1 covers 9 bases. CDR1 and CDR2 from the germline V gene are MGHDK and SYGVNS. The CDR3 is made up of 17 amino acids. Trimming at V came to 2 bases and at J to 0 bases, leaving 7 bases not matched to a gene. The CDR3 coding sequence is TGTGCCAGCAGTGAAGGTCAGGACAGGGGTTACCAAGAGACCCAGTACTTC. This sequence encodes CASSEGQDRGYQETQYF.

In this sample, this clonotype turned up once. This may be a read error: a much more frequent sequence differs by one nucleotide. The chain carries TRBV12-3 or TRBV12-4 and TRBJ2-1; 8 nucleotides agree with TRBD1. Unmatched junction bases numbered 14, after V lost 6 bases and J lost 4 bases. The CDR3 runs 17 residues. The DNA for the CDR3 is TGTGCCAGCAGACCTTCAACCGCGACAGGGGTATACAATGAGCAGTTCTTC. Its protein product is CASRPSTATGVYNEQFF.

This clonotype was counted many times. V usage is TRBV20-1 and J usage is TRBJ2-7; a weak D match, TRBD1 (6 bases). CDR1 is DFQATT, CDR2 SNEGSKA, per germline (reference sequence). The CDR3 covers 15 residues. With 5 bases removed from V and 2 bases from J, the gap between germline ends came to 19 bases. CDR3 sequence reads: CSAYLSTGIPYEQYF. CDR3 nucleotides: TGCAGTGCTTACCTGAGTACAGGGATTCCCTACGAGCAGTACTTC.

Many counts were recorded for this clonotype. The chain employs TRBV5-1 and TRBJ2-3; TRBD1 aligns across 10 bases. The CDR3 length is 15 residues. V gave up 4 bases and J gave up 4 bases; unmatched junction bases: 6. The germline V gene encodes CDR1 SGHRS and CDR2 YFSETQ. The CDR3 region is CASSPGQGSSDTQYF. CDR3 nucleotide sequence: TGCGCCAGCAGCCCGGGACAGGGGAGTTCAGATACGCAGTATTTT. The full variable domain, rest sourced from reference TRBV5-1 and TRBJ2-3, is KAGVTQTPRYLIKTRGQQVTLSCSPISGHRSVSWYQQTPGQGLQFLFEYFSETQRNKGNFPGRFSGRQFSNSRSEMNVSTLELGDSALYLCASSPGQGSSDTQYFGPGTRLTVL.

In this sample, this clonotype turned up many times. This chain uses TRBV7-6 with TRBJ2-1; D might be TRBD2 (6 bases). There are 16 residues in the CDR3. Trimming removed 0 bases from V and 1 base from J, with 10 bases in between. Germline CDR1 reads SGHVS; CDR2 reads FNYEAQ. The chain's CDR3 is CASSLAVGRSYNEQFF. The CDR3 DNA reads as TGTGCCAGCAGCTTAGCGGTGGGGAGGTCCTACAATGAGCAGTTCTTC.

This clonotype was counted ten times or more. CDR3 sequence reads: CASSLVRLAASYEQYF. Written as DNA, the CDR3 is TGTGCCAGCAGTCTCGTTCGACTAGCCGCCTCCTACGAGCAGTACTTC. The chain joins TRBV28 to TRBJ2-7; 7 bases line up with TRBD2. V lost 5 bases, J lost 0 bases, and 10 bases stayed unmatched. Germline-derived CDR1 and CDR2 are MDHEN and SYDVKM. The CDR3 totals 16 residues.

This clonotype appeared many times. This chain uses TRBV20-1 with TRBJ2-7; the match to TRBD2 covers 11 bases. V lost 6 bases, J lost 6 bases, and 10 bases stayed unmatched. Germline lookup yields CDR1 DFQATT and CDR2 SNEGSKA (reference sequence). The CDR3 length is 14 residues. The DNA of the CDR3 is TGCAGTGCGCCGATACTAGCGGGAGCTCTCGAGCAGTACTTC. Protein sequence: CSAPILAGALEQYF.

This clonotype was seen at least ten times. This chain joins TRBV4-3 and TRBJ2-7; 7 positions agree with TRBD2. The CDR3 contains 15 residues. Unmatched junction bases numbered 5, after V lost 1 base and J lost 2 bases. Per germline, CDR1 LGHNA and CDR2 YSLEER. DNA for the CDR3: TGCGCCAGCAGCCAAGCGACTAGCCCTACCTACGAGCAGTACTTC. Translated, it gives CASSQATSPTYEQYF.

This clonotype has at least ten counts. The CDR3 DNA is TGCAGTGCTAGTCCTCCTAGCGGGTCGGTGGACATTCAGTACTTC. Protein sequence: CSASPPSGSVDIQYF. This rearrangement joins TRBV20-1 to TRBJ2-4; TRBD2 matches at 8 bases. Germline values: CDR1 DFQATT, CDR2 SNEGSKA (reference sequence). The CDR3 totals 15 residues. Trimming took 3 bases from V and 8 from J; bases not matched to a gene: 12.

This clonotype was counted at least ten times. V is TRBV12-3 or TRBV12-4 and J is TRBJ1-2; the D gene is possibly TRBD1 (5 bases). There are 16 residues in the CDR3. Trimming took off 6 bases at V and 2 bases at J, with 19 bases between the two ends. The CDR3 reads CASRGRGTWANYGYTF. The CDR3 coding sequence is TGTGCCAGCAGGGGAAGGGGAACCTGGGCCAACTATGGCTACACCTTC.

This clonotype was observed at least ten times. The rearrangement uses TRBV29-1 and TRBJ1-2; a possible D gene is TRBD1 (5 bases). Germline assignment: CDR1 SQVTM and CDR2 ANQGSEA. The CDR3 loop spans 14 amino acids. V gave up 5 bases and J gave up 5 bases, with 18 bases separating them. In DNA, the CDR3 is TGCAGCGTTCCCCGTTGGGGACTACTTTATGGCTACACCTTC. It translates to CSVPRWGLLYGYTF.

This clonotype has more than one count but fewer than ten. CDR3 sequence: CASSATPKIEAFF. DNA for the CDR3: TGTGCCAGCAGCGCAACACCAAAGATTGAAGCTTTCTTT. The chain has TRBV7-9 and TRBJ1-1; D is ambiguous. The CDR3 covers 13 residues. The V end lost 5 bases, the J end lost 7 bases, and 14 bases lay between the germline ends. The germline gives CDR1 SEHNR, CDR2 FQNEAQ (reference sequence).

The chain is built from TRBV2 and TRBJ2-1; 8 nucleotides match TRBD1. Per the germline V gene, CDR1 is SNHLY and CDR2 is FYNNEI. The CDR3 extends over 13 amino acids. V shed 8 bases, J shed 7 bases, and the junction held 7 bases outside the gene matches. The CDR3 sequence: CASYGQGLNEQFF. The CDR3, as DNA: TGTGCCAGCTACGGACAGGGTTTGAATGAGCAGTTCTTC.

To note about this clonotype: A junction boundary mismatches the germline segment, possibly from a read error. The chain links TRBV20-1 to TRBJ2-4; D is undetermined. The CDR3 runs 16 residues. Per the germline V gene, CDR1 is DFQATT and CDR2 is SNEGSKA (reference sequence). CDR3 region: CCARDGKGSGKNIQYF. CDR3 sequence (DNA): TGCTGTGCTAGAGATGGGAAAGGGTCTGGCAAAAACATTCAGTACTTC.

This clonotype has ten or more counts. Written as DNA, the CDR3 is TGTGCCATCAGTGAGTCGTCGATGGGGGAGACCCAGTACTTC. This translates into CAISESSMGETQYF. The chain recombines TRBV10-3 with TRBJ2-5; no reliable D call. With 0 bases removed from V and 5 bases from J, the gap between germline ends came to 10 bases. The CDR3 totals 14 residues. Germline V gene lookup returns CDR1 ENHRY and CDR2 SYGVKD.

This clonotype has ten or more counts. The rearrangement joins TRBV20-1 to TRBJ2-1; TRBD2 might be the D (5 bases). Germline CDR1 and CDR2: DFQATT and SNEGSKA (reference sequence). Trimming stripped 2 bases from V and 10 bases from J, with 15 bases between. The CDR3 has 13 residues. The CDR3 DNA reads TGCAGTGCTAGACAATGGACGGGAAGGGAGCAGTTCTTC. Translated: CSARQWTGREQFF.

In its sample, this clonotype was seen many times. The CDR3 spells CASSLGGGKTQYF. The DNA for the CDR3 is TGTGCCAGCAGCTTAGGGGGAGGAAAGACCCAGTACTTC. This chain joins TRBV7-2 and TRBJ2-5; a weak D match, TRBD2 (6 bases). Germline V gene sequence: CDR1 SGHTA, CDR2 FQGNSA. This CDR3 comprises 13 residues. Trimming left V 1 base short and J 6 bases short, with 9 bases between.

Only a few counts were recorded for this clonotype. The genes are TRBV20-1 and TRBJ2-4; D not resolved. The germline CDR1 and CDR2 sequences are DFQATT and SNEGSKA (reference sequence). The CDR3 loop spans 15 amino acids. V gave up 6 bases and J gave up 3 bases, with 18 bases separating them. For the CDR3, the DNA is TGCAGTGCGGGGATACCTAACAGAAACAAAAACATTCAGTACTTC. It is translated as CSAGIPNRNKNIQYF.

This clonotype was recorded at least ten times. The CDR3 DNA reads as TGCGCCAGCAGCTTGAAACTAGCGGGAGTCGATACGCAGTATTTT. It yields the protein CASSLKLAGVDTQYF. The V and J genes are TRBV5-1 and TRBJ2-3, with 11 bases aligning to TRBD2. The V gene end was trimmed by 1 base and the J gene end by 6 bases; junction bases not matched to a gene: 4. The CDR3 is made up of 15 amino acids. Germline V gene lookup returns CDR1 SGHRS and CDR2 YFSETQ.

Many counts were recorded for this clonotype. The genes are TRBV12-3 or TRBV12-4 and TRBJ2-1; TRBD2 matches at 8 bases. The CDR3 contains 13 residues. V lost 6 bases to trimming and J lost 3 bases; unmatched junction nucleotides: 1. The CDR3 reads CASSGGVYNEQFF. Here the CDR3 DNA reads TGTGCCAGCAGCGGGGGGGTCTACAATGAGCAGTTCTTC.

This clonotype was observed many times. CDR3 coding DNA: TGTGCCAGCAGTTTTGCGGGAGGGCCGGAGTACATTCAGTACTTC. Its protein product is CASSFAGGPEYIQYF. This rearrangement joins TRBV28 to TRBJ2-4; 9 positions match TRBD2. CDR3 length equals 15 residues. The J segment lost 8 bases and the V segment lost 3 bases, leaving 8 bases of the junction unmatched. Germline V gene data show CDR1 as MDHEN and CDR2 as SYDVKM.

This clonotype was detected many times. The chain joins TRBV12-3 or TRBV12-4 to TRBJ2-7; D call uncertain. The CDR3 spans 11 residues. Trimming cost V 5 bases and J 5 bases, with 7 bases left between them. The CDR3 here is CASSTFNEQYF. CDR3 nucleotides: TGTGCCAGCAGTACATTCAACGAGCAGTACTTC.

Many counts were recorded for this clonotype. This rearrangement joins TRBV11-2 to TRBJ2-2; TRBD1 matches at 8 bases. The CDR3 is 16 amino acids. With 5 bases clipped from V and 5 bases from J, the junction kept 10 bases outside the gene matches. Per the germline V gene, CDR1 is SGHAT and CDR2 is FQNNGV. CDR3 in amino acids: CASSPRTGPRTGELFF. The CDR3 nucleotides read TGTGCCAGCAGCCCGAGGACAGGGCCCCGGACCGGGGAGCTGTTTTTT.